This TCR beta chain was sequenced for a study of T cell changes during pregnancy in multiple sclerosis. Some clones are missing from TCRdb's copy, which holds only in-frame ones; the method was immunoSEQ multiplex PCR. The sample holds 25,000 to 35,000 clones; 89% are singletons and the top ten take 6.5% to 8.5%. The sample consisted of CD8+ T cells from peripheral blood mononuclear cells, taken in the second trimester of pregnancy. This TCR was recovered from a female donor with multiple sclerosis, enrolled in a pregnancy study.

The CDR3 loop is CASSLVWPGGNEQFF. The CDR3 DNA reads TGTGCCAGCAGCTTAGTTTGGCCAGGGGGAAATGAGCAGTTCTTC. The chain joins TRBV7-9 to TRBJ2-1, with 7 bases matching TRBD1. The ends lost 1 base at V and 7 bases at J; junction bases unmatched: 7. The CDR3 is 15 amino acids. Germline assignment: CDR1 SEHNR and CDR2 FQNEAQ (reference sequence).